This T cell receptor beta chain emerged from a study of breast tumors, draining lymph nodes, adjacent tissues. Overall study findings and caveats: Tumor and nontumor repertoires were significantly more similar in luminal-like than in basal-like breast cancer. That most tumor T cells come from lymph nodes remained unproven. Tumor repertoires ranked between lymph nodes and nontumor tissue in diversity, with V and J gene preferences. Data fit most tumor T cells coming from lymph node, expanding in tumor.

In germline, CDR1 is SGDLS, CDR2 YYNGEE. J gave up 2 bases and V 0 bases, and 6 bases lay outside the gene matches. The CDR3 has 17 amino acids. TCRdb re-derived calls from the multiplex PCR reads in MiXCR, one entry per CDR3 protein. The sample holds under 350,000 distinct CDR3 sequences, 30% seen once. The sample holds many counts of this clonotype. Its antigen is unidentified. Breast cancer patients provided tissue from their axillary draining lymph nodes. The V gene is TRBV9, the J gene TRBJ2-1; TRBD2 agrees at 9 bases. The specimen sequenced was axillary lymph node tissue. This receptor was obtained from a female donor with breast cancer. Some clones in this sample may be carry-over from other donors' samples. CDR3 loop: CASSVDSAGGTYNEQFF. The CDR3 coding sequence is TGTGCCAGCAGCGTAGATTCGGCGGGAGGGACCTACAATGAGCAGTTCTTC.